The rows below give T cell receptor beta chains drawn from one sample of a study of T cell responses to AZD1222 COVID-19 vaccine. TCRdb's copy holds only in-frame clones and misses some; the assay was immunoSEQ multiplex PCR. The data contain roughly 160,000 clones, roughly 92% of them singletons. Sequencing used peripheral blood, obtained on day 0 of AZD1222 vaccination. Receptors were obtained from an adult in good health. CDR3s include the opening cysteine and the closing phenylalanine or tryptophan. Fields, in order: D gene, clone size, V gene, J gene, CDR3 protein, CDR3 DNA. The D gene is left open where the match is weak. Rows give clone size only sometimes, using once, few, many, or a class for an expanded clone.

>.|.|TRBV5-5|TRBJ2-1
CASSLGGGLIYNEQFF
TGTGCCAGCAGCTTGGGTGGGGGCCTCATCTACAATGAGCAGTTCTTC
>.|.|TRBV13|TRBJ1-2
CASSLVTDYGYTF
TGTGCCAGCAGCTTAGTCACGGACTATGGCTACACCTTC
>TRBD1|.|TRBV3-1/TRBV3-2|TRBJ2-7
CASSQEFGGRGQTLYEQYF
TGTGCCAGCAGCCAAGAATTCGGAGGAAGGGGACAGACCCTCTACGAGCAGTACTTC
>TRBD1|.|TRBV27|TRBJ1-1
CASSYRGGNTEAFF
TGTGCCAGCAGTTACAGGGGCGGGAACACTGAAGCTTTCTTT
>.|.|TRBV30|TRBJ1-1
CAWRGEVWTEAFF
TGTGCCTGGCGGGGGGAAGTGTGGACTGAAGCTTTCTTT
>TRBD1|.|TRBV30|TRBJ2-1
CAWSWGQGLRNEQFF
TGTGCCTGGAGTTGGGGACAGGGATTGAGGAATGAGCAGTTCTTC
>TRBD2|.|TRBV5-1|TRBJ2-7
CASTRAAGGPYEQYF
TGCGCCAGCACCCGGGCGGCGGGAGGGCCCTACGAGCAGTACTTC
>TRBD1|.|TRBV30|TRBJ1-1
CALAGQGETEAFF
TGTGCCTTGGCCGGACAGGGCGAGACTGAAGCTTTCTTT
>.|.|TRBV7-9|TRBJ2-1
CASSRWTAGDEQFF
TGTGCCAGCAGCCGCTGGACTGCCGGGGATGAGCAGTTCTTC
>.|.|TRBV28|TRBJ1-5
CASSLLSAPYSNQPQHF
TGTGCCAGCAGTTTATTGAGTGCCCCTTATAGCAATCAGCCCCAGCATTTT
>.|.|TRBV27|TRBJ1-5
CASSFQPQHF
TGTGCCAGCAGTTTCCAGCCCCAGCATTTT
>.|.|TRBV6-5|TRBJ2-7
CASSYSPDSLSYEQYF
TGTGCCAGCAGTTATTCCCCAGATAGCCTCTCCTACGAGCAGTACTTC
>.|.|TRBV7-9|TRBJ2-2
CASRRGSGFYTGELFF
TGTGCCAGCAGGAGGGGTTCGGGGTTTTACACCGGGGAGCTGTTTTTT
>.|.|TRBV6-5|TRBJ1-1
CASRVDRRMNTEAFF
TGTGCCAGCAGGGTAGACAGGCGCATGAACACTGAAGCTTTCTTT
>.|.|TRBV30|TRBJ1-1
CAWRVLGRNTEAFF
TGTGCCTGGAGGGTCCTTGGCAGGAACACTGAAGCTTTCTTT
>.|.|TRBV19|TRBJ1-2
CASSYGGSNYGYTF
TGTGCCAGTAGTTATGGCGGATCTAACTATGGCTACACCTTC
>.|.|TRBV18|TRBJ1-6
CASSPISDSPLHF
TGTGCCAGCTCCCCCATTTCCGATTCACCCCTCCACTTT
>.|.|TRBV5-6|TRBJ1-5
CASSLGGGVYQPQHF
TGTGCCAGCAGCTTGGGCGGAGGGGTTTATCAGCCCCAGCATTTT
>.|.|TRBV2|TRBJ1-1
CASKEMGSTEAFF
TGTGCCAGTAAAGAGATGGGGAGCACTGAAGCTTTCTTT
>.|.|TRBV7-9|TRBJ2-4
CASSPRARAKNIQYF
TGTGCCAGCAGCCCGCGGGCCAGAGCCAAAAACATTCAGTACTTC
>.|.|TRBV12-5|TRBJ1-1
CASAFGEFTEAFF
TGTGCTAGTGCTTTCGGGGAATTCACTGAAGCTTTCTTT
>.|.|TRBV9|TRBJ1-4
CASSAEGRKLFF
TGTGCCAGCAGCGCCGAAGGTAGAAAACTGTTTTTT
>.|.|TRBV6-4|TRBJ1-2
CASREHSLSNYGYTF
TGTGCCAGCAGAGAGCACTCCTTGTCTAACTATGGCTACACCTTC
>.|.|TRBV6-2/TRBV6-3|TRBJ1-2
CASSAFNYGYTF
TGTGCCAGCAGTGCCTTTAACTATGGCTACACCTTC
>TRBD1|.|TRBV19|TRBJ1-2
CASSILGQGKGGYTF
TGTGCCAGTAGTATTCTCGGACAGGGAAAGGGTGGCTACACCTTC
>.|.|TRBV7-2|TRBJ1-1
CASRKPRDSTEAFF
TGTGCCAGCAGAAAACCAAGGGATAGTACTGAAGCTTTCTTT
>TRBD2|.|TRBV25-1|TRBJ2-1
CATLGVGLAGGGNEQFF
TGTGCCACCCTCGGTGTAGGGTTAGCGGGAGGAGGTAATGAGCAGTTCTTC
>.|few|TRBV4-1|TRBJ2-7
CASSPNPRGHEQYF
TGCGCCAGCAGCCCTAACCCCCGGGGACACGAGCAGTACTTC
>TRBD2|.|TRBV2|TRBJ2-1
CASRAGTSGRTISYNEQFF
TGTGCCAGCAGAGCCGGGACTAGCGGGAGGACAATCTCCTACAATGAGCAGTTCTTC
>TRBD1|.|TRBV5-1|TRBJ1-6
CASSLSLAGTGGNSPLHF
TGCGCCAGCAGCTTGTCCCTCGCGGGGACAGGCGGGAATTCACCCCTCCACTTT
>.|.|TRBV21-1|TRBJ2-5
CASSKIVTSGETSQETQYF
TGTGCCAGCAGCAAGATTGTGACTAGCGGGGAAACTTCGCAAGAGACCCAGTACTTC
>.|.|TRBV11-2|TRBJ2-1
CASRPWGLQTYNEQFF
TGTGCCAGCAGACCCTGGGGGCTACAGACCTACAATGAGCAGTTCTTC
>.|.|TRBV5-1|TRBJ1-4
CASSLGGKLFF
TGCGCCAGCAGCCTCGGGGGAAAACTGTTTTTT
>TRBD1|few|TRBV7-9|TRBJ1-4
CASSSDRNRGEKLFF
TGTGCCAGCAGCTCGGACAGGAACCGTGGTGAAAAACTGTTTTTT
>.|.|TRBV6-1|TRBJ2-3
CASSETGHRTDTQYF
TGTGCCAGCAGTGAAACAGGGCACCGCACAGATACGCAGTATTTT
>TRBD1|.|TRBV28|TRBJ2-7
CASSSPDRGRSYEQYF
TGTGCCAGCAGTTCCCCTGACAGGGGAAGGAGCTACGAGCAGTACTTC
>TRBD1|.|TRBV10-2|TRBJ2-7
CASSESSRQGCEQYF
TGCGCCAGCAGTGAGTCGTCGCGACAGGGTTGTGAGCAGTACTTC